This T cell receptor beta chain comes out of a study of blood T cells in healthy people across ages. Using a J-beta primer mix together with a sample-barcoded 5' primer, a second PCR was run for about 7 to 12 cycles. TCRdb used MiXCR to reprocess the 5' RACE reads, holding one entry per CDR3 protein. Of 750,000 or so distinct CDR3 sequences listed, roughly 25% were seen once; the top ten hold roughly a tenth. Germline CDR1 and CDR2: SQVTM and ANQGSEA. This CDR3 comprises 15 residues. Trimming took 2 bases from V and 5 from J; bases not matched to a gene: 5. The sample was also linked to a second study, of T cells of mothers and their children. That source adds: Similar effects of thymic selection on TCR recombination output were recorded in related and unrelated pairs.

The rearrangement uses TRBV29-1 and TRBJ2-4; 11 bases match TRBD2. The receptor's source is a boy aged 5-17 years in good health. Material: blood. The CDR3 coding sequence is TGCAGCGTTGAAATAGCGGGAGGGTCGGAAAACATTCAGTACTTC. It encodes CSVEIAGGSENIQYF.